The clone carrying this T cell receptor (beta chain) was seen ten or more times. What it recognizes is unknown. This sample stems from a study of T cell repertoires in cytomegalovirus infection. About the study: Indicated by public TCR beta signatures were CMV infection and matching HLA type. Overall study findings and caveats: In two of eight donors, the top clonotype was HLA-C-restricted CMV-specific.

One entry per CDR3 protein, called by TCRdb with MiXCR from the reads. The sample includes around 740,000 distinct CDR3 sequences, 35% to 40% of them seen just once. Germline trimming cut 9 bases from V and 2 bases from J; bases unmatched to any gene: 9. The CDR3 spans 15 residues. Germline V gene sequence: CDR1 MNHEY, CDR2 SMNVEV (reference sequence). Sequenced material: PBMCs. The sequence was collected from a human donor in good health (CMV status not recorded). Some clones in this sample may be carry-over from other donors' samples. V usage is TRBV27 and J usage is TRBJ2-1; 8 positions match TRBD2. The CDR3 nucleotides are TGTGCCAGTTCGGGGGGGATCGGTCCCTACAATGAGCAGTTCTTC. Amino acids: CASSGGIGPYNEQFF.